This T cell receptor (beta chain) was profiled in a study of T cell repertoires in cytomegalovirus infection. Notes on the study in general: Summed frequency of public TCR beta families distinguished CMV carriers with the relevant HLA.

Germline-derived CDR1 and CDR2 are LNHDA and SQIVND (reference sequence). CDR3 length: 16 amino acids. J lost 8 bases, V lost 5 bases, and 15 bases had no gene match. TCRdb passed the reads through MiXCR, listing each CDR3 protein once. The profile covers 150,000 to 200,000 distinct CDR3 sequences, with roughly 9% appearing a single time and approximately 4.6% taken by the ten largest. Points on this clonotype: Its specificity is unknown.

The source is a human donor in good health (CMV status not recorded). Some clones in this sample may be carry-over from other donors' samples. The V call is TRBV19, the J call TRBJ2-1; TRBD1 matches 7 bases. Material: PBMCs. The CDR3 reads CASSHGPRQGMYEQFF. The CDR3 DNA reads TGTGCCAGTAGTCACGGTCCGAGACAGGGTATGTATGAGCAGTTCTTC.